One sample yielded the 32 T cell receptor beta chains listed below, sequenced in a study of CD8 T cells in ankylosing spondylitis. General study points: Characteristic, it appeared, of ankylosing spondylitis blood was a TCR beta motif of roughly eight highly homologous variants.

No antigen is known for these receptors. In TCRdb, the 5' RACE reads were re-called with MiXCR into one record per CDR3 protein. The sample has 500,000 to 550,000 distinct CDR3 sequences, roughly 13% seen once. Sequencing was performed on blood, either unsorted or a sorted T cell fraction (not recorded which). Source of these receptors: a male donor with ankylosing spondylitis.

This clonotype was counted a few times. The chain has TRBV20-1 and TRBJ2-5; TRBD1 aligns across 8 bases. Germline V gene data show CDR1 as DFQATT and CDR2 as SNEGSKA (reference sequence). The CDR3 has 13 residues. Trimming took 6 bases from V and 4 from J; bases not matched to a gene: 7. In DNA, the CDR3 is TGCAGTGCAGGACAGGGTCGGGGAGAGACCCAGTACTTC. Encoded protein: CSAGQGRGETQYF.

This clonotype was seen ten or more times. The J gene is TRBJ1-2, the V gene TRBV10-3; D is uncertain. There are 13 residues in the CDR3. Trimming took 4 bases from V and 9 from J, leaving 15 bases between them. Germline V gives CDR1 ENHRY, CDR2 SYGVKD. The CDR3: CAISASARERYTF. CDR3 coding DNA: TGTGCCATCAGTGCCTCTGCTAGGGAGCGCTACACCTTC.

The rearrangement uses TRBV5-1 and TRBJ2-3; D may match TRBD1 or TRBD2 (8 bases each). The CDR3 extends over 19 amino acids. Germline V CDR1 and CDR2: SGHRS, YFSETQ. The V and J ends lost 2 bases and 4 bases respectively, with 26 bases between them. The chain's CDR3 is CASSFFGTGAGVRADTQYF. The CDR3 region has the DNA TGCGCCAGCAGCTTTTTCGGGACAGGAGCGGGAGTTCGCGCAGATACGCAGTATTTT.

The J gene is TRBJ1-2, the V gene TRBV5-5, with D maybe TRBD1 (5 bases). CDR1 is SGHKS, CDR2 YYEKEE, per germline (reference sequence). Deletions cut 4 bases from V and 3 bases from J, with 16 bases between. This CDR3 is 15 amino acids long. The CDR3 nucleotides are TGTGCCAGCAGCCCCGGGGCTTGGGCAGACTATGGCTACACCTTC. As protein: CASSPGAWADYGYTF. Together with reference TRBV5-5 and TRBJ1-2, the CDR3 gives the full variable domain: DAGVTQSPTHLIKTRGQQVTLRCSPISGHKSVSWYQQVLGQGPQFIFQYYEKEERGRGNFPDRFSARQFPNYSSELNVNALLLGDSALYLCASSPGAWADYGYTFGSGTRLTVV.

In this sample, this clonotype turned up a few times. CDR3 nucleotides: TGCGCCAGCAGCTTGGGACTCGGCGGAGGCACAGATACGCAGTATTTT. This gives the protein CASSLGLGGGTDTQYF. The chain employs TRBV5-1 and TRBJ2-3; D not resolved. The CDR3 is made up of 16 amino acids. Germline assignment: CDR1 SGHRS and CDR2 YFSETQ. The V and J ends lost 0 bases and 1 base respectively, with 12 bases between them.

The chain is built from TRBV3-1 and TRBJ2-1; D may be TRBD1 or TRBD2 (5 bases each). CDR1 and CDR2 from the germline V gene are LGHDT and YNNKEL (reference sequence). V dropped 4 bases and J dropped 5 bases, with 9 bases sitting between them. This CDR3 comprises 13 residues. CDR3 nucleotides: TGTGCCAGCAGCCCCGGGACCCACAATGAGCAGTTCTTC. Translation gives CASSPGTHNEQFF.

This clonotype came up a few times. V gene TRBV12-3 or TRBV12-4 combines with J gene TRBJ2-2; 10 bases fit TRBD2. The ends lost 6 bases at V and 3 bases at J; junction bases unmatched: 10. The CDR3 covers 17 residues. The CDR3 loop reads CASSLGGLARYTGELFF. As DNA, the CDR3 is TGTGCCAGCAGCCTAGGGGGACTAGCGAGATACACCGGGGAGCTGTTTTTT.

This clonotype has just a few counts. This rearrangement joins TRBV3-1 to TRBJ1-2; tentative D call: TRBD1 (6 bases). Per the germline V gene, CDR1 is LGHDT and CDR2 is YNNKEL (reference sequence). CDR3 length: 14 residues. Trimming left V 4 bases short and J 1 base short, with 10 bases between. CDR3 coding DNA: TGTGCCAGCAGCCGGGGACACCGTAACTATGGCTACACCTTC. Translation: CASSRGHRNYGYTF.

V and J are TRBV18 and TRBJ2-5, with a weak D call TRBD2 (6 bases). The length of the CDR3 is 15 residues. Germline assignment: CDR1 KGHSH and CDR2 LQKENI. The V end was cut by 3 bases, the J end by 4 bases, with 15 bases between. The CDR3 nucleotides read TGTGCCAGCTCACCTCTTCCAGCGGGTGCAGAGACCCAGTACTTC. Amino acid sequence: CASSPLPAGAETQYF.

Only a few counts were recorded for this clonotype. V usage is TRBV29-1 and J usage is TRBJ2-7; no clear D. The CDR3 loop spans 9 amino acids. The V end was cut by 7 bases, the J end by 6 bases, with 7 bases between. Germline V gene lookup returns CDR1 SQVTM and CDR2 ANQGSEA. The CDR3: CSGPCEQYV. CDR3 DNA: TGCAGCGGCCCCTGCGAGCAGTACGTC.

This clonotype has a handful of counts. The chain recombines TRBV4-2 with TRBJ2-7; TRBD2 aligns across 11 bases. V dropped 4 bases and J dropped 7; count of bases not matched to a gene: 9. There are 15 residues in the CDR3. Germline-derived CDR1 and CDR2 are LGHNA and YNFKEQ. DNA for the CDR3: TGTGCCAGCAGCCGATTACTAGCGGGGGTGGGGGAGCAGTACTTC. This encodes CASSRLLAGVGEQYF.

This clonotype was detected ten times or more. J is TRBJ2-1 and V is TRBV5-1; 10 positions agree with TRBD2. The CDR3 has 17 residues. The germline gives CDR1 SGHRS, CDR2 YFSETQ. The V gene end was trimmed by 0 bases and the J gene end by 2 bases; junction bases not matched to a gene: 5. The CDR3 sequence is CASSLAPSGRAYNEQFF. The CDR3 bases are TGCGCCAGCAGCTTGGCTCCTAGCGGGAGAGCCTACAATGAGCAGTTCTTC.

The chain links TRBV5-5 to TRBJ2-7; a possible D gene is TRBD2 (7 bases). In germline, CDR1 is SGHKS, CDR2 YYEKEE (reference sequence). This CDR3 has 16 amino acids. With 0 bases removed from V and 3 bases from J, the gap between germline ends came to 16 bases. The CDR3 DNA reads TGTGCCAGCAGCTTGGGGTTCGGGGGGCTTGGCTACGAGCAGTACTTC. Protein sequence: CASSLGFGGLGYEQYF.

This clonotype was found many times. V usage is TRBV24-1 and J usage is TRBJ2-5; possible D gene TRBD1, 6 bases. The germline V gene has CDR1 KGHDR and CDR2 SFDVKD. The ends were cut back, 3 bases at V and 2 bases at J, with 12 bases in the middle. CDR3 length equals 15 residues. CDR3 nucleotides: TGTGCCACCAGTGATGGGGGACAACTACAAGAGACCCAGTACTTC. Translation gives CATSDGGQLQETQYF.

The chain employs TRBV5-1 and TRBJ2-3, with D possibly TRBD2 on 7 matching bases. The germline V gene encodes CDR1 SGHRS and CDR2 YFSETQ. CDR3 length: 14 residues. Trimming shortened V by 4 bases and J by 6 bases, and 15 bases separated the two germline ends. The CDR3 here is CASSTTQGGDTQYF. The CDR3 bases are TGCGCCAGCAGCACAACACAGGGAGGGGATACGCAGTATTTT.

This clonotype has a handful of counts. The chain is built from TRBV19 and TRBJ2-1, with D uncertain. Germline assignment: CDR1 LNHDA and CDR2 SQIVND (reference sequence). V lost 2 bases, J lost 6 bases, and 11 bases lay in between. This CDR3 is built from 14 residues. In nucleotides, the CDR3 is TGTGCCAGTAGTATAAGGCCCATGAGCAATGAGCAGTTCTTC. This translates into CASSIRPMSNEQFF.

This sequence joins TRBV20-1 and TRBJ1-2; TRBD1 is a possible D gene (5 bases). With 6 bases removed from V and 3 bases from J, the gap between germline ends came to 11 bases. CDR1 is DFQATT and CDR2 is SNEGSKA in the germline V gene (reference sequence). The CDR3 loop spans 12 amino acids. DNA for the CDR3: TGCAGTGCGACCGGGGCAGACTATGGCTACACCTTC. Its protein is CSATGADYGYTF.

The chain couples TRBV11-1 to TRBJ2-3; TRBD1 matches at 7 bases. Germline values: CDR1 SGHAT, CDR2 FQDESV (reference sequence). The V segment lost 5 bases and the J segment 13 bases; nucleotides outside the gene matches: 12. This CDR3 has 13 amino acids. The CDR3 DNA sequence: TGTGCCAGCAGCGATTTTGACAGGGTTGGAAAGTATTTT. Translation: CASSDFDRVGKYF.

The chain couples TRBV20-1 to TRBJ2-1; 10 bases are shared with TRBD2. V was clipped by 0 bases and J by 9 bases; unmatched bases: 8. Germline CDR1 is DFQATT and CDR2 is SNEGSKA (reference sequence). The CDR3 is 15 amino acids. The CDR3 DNA reads as TGCAGTGCTAGAGATCCCCGGACTAGCGGAATTGAGCAGTTCTTC. Its protein is CSARDPRTSGIEQFF.

This clonotype was observed a handful of times. The chain recombines TRBV6-6 with TRBJ1-6; a possible D gene is TRBD1 (5 bases). This CDR3 has 12 residues. With 6 bases removed from V and 10 bases from J, the gap between germline ends came to 10 bases. From germline, CDR1 is MNHNY and CDR2 SVGAGI (reference sequence). CDR3 protein: CASSADSSPLHF. DNA of the CDR3: TGTGCCAGCAGCGCCGACAGCTCACCCCTCCACTTT.

This clonotype appeared a few times. One end of the junction varies from germline; a read error may be responsible. V gene TRBV20-1 combines with J gene TRBJ2-3; 11 bases map to TRBD2. Germline loops: CDR1 DFQATT, CDR2 SNEGSKA (reference sequence). This CDR3 region has 15 residues. The CDR3 DNA follows: TGCAGTGCTGGAGAGCTAGCGGGAGGTATTGATACGCAGTATTTT. Its translation: CSAGELAGGIDTQYF.

V is TRBV18 and J is TRBJ1-1; D is ambiguous. Deletions cut 3 bases from V and 4 bases from J, with 12 bases between. The CDR3 has 14 amino acids. The V gene's germline CDR1 is KGHSH and CDR2 LQKENI. In DNA, the CDR3 is TGTGCCAGCTCACCGCAAGGAAGCACCACTGAAGCTTTCTTT. Protein: CASSPQGSTTEAFF.

Comment on this clonotype: Possible read error: a much larger clone is one base away. The gene calls are TRBV5-1 and TRBJ1-4, with 7 bases that match TRBD1. This CDR3 comprises 16 residues. CDR1 is SGHRS and CDR2 is YFSETQ in the germline V gene. DNA for the CDR3: TGCGCCAGCAGGATATTCACAGGGGCAACTAATGAAAGACTGTTTTTT. This encodes CASRIFTGATNERLFF.

V usage is TRBV29-1 and J usage is TRBJ1-2; D may be TRBD1 (6 bases). This CDR3 comprises 12 residues. V was cut by 2 bases and J by 7 bases, with 11 bases left in between. Germline-derived CDR1 and CDR2 are SQVTM and ANQGSEA. The CDR3, as DNA: TGCAGCGTTGAAACCAGGGGTGGTGGCTACACCTTC. This encodes CSVETRGGGYTF.

In this sample, this clonotype turned up many times. This chain joins TRBV24-1 and TRBJ2-1; D is tentatively TRBD1 or TRBD2 (5 bases each). CDR3 size: 16 residues. V was trimmed by 0 bases and J by 4 bases, leaving 12 bases between them. From germline, CDR1 is KGHDR and CDR2 SFDVKD. CDR3 DNA sequence: TGTGCCACCAGTGATTTGCAGGGCGGGTCATACAATGAGCAGTTCTTC. Amino acids: CATSDLQGGSYNEQFF.

This clonotype has only a few counts. V is TRBV7-9 and J is TRBJ2-1, with 7 bases matching TRBD1. Germline V gene sequence: CDR1 SEHNR, CDR2 FQNEAQ (reference sequence). The CDR3 contains 14 residues. The V segment lost 5 bases and the J segment 7 bases; nucleotides outside the gene matches: 8. Here the CDR3 reads CASSRWDSLNEQFF. The CDR3 DNA sequence: TGTGCCAGCAGCAGATGGGACAGTCTGAATGAGCAGTTCTTC.

The rearrangement joins TRBV12-3 or TRBV12-4 to TRBJ2-7; 11 bases map to TRBD1. V gave up 6 bases and J gave up 6 bases; unmatched junction bases: 4. The CDR3 covers 13 residues. The CDR3 is CASSGQGAVEQYF. DNA for the CDR3: TGTGCCAGCAGCGGACAGGGGGCCGTCGAGCAGTACTTC.

The chain has TRBV6-1 and TRBJ2-1, with TRBD2 identical over 15 bases. V was pared by 6 bases and J by 10 bases, with 10 bases of the junction left unmatched. CDR3 length equals 16 residues. CDR1 and CDR2 from the germline V gene are MNHNS and SASEGT. CDR3 loop: CASSRGLAGGAEEQFF. CDR3 in DNA: TGTGCCAGCAGCCGAGGACTAGCGGGAGGGGCAGAAGAGCAGTTCTTC.

This clonotype was recorded many times. The rearrangement uses TRBV12-3 or TRBV12-4 and TRBJ2-1, with D perhaps given as TRBD1 or TRBD2 (5 bases each). Trimming left V 1 base short and J 15 bases short, with 13 bases between. The CDR3 spans 12 residues. The DNA for the CDR3 is TGTGCCAGCAGTTTAGAGGTGGGGGAGTCGTTCTTC. Translated, it gives CASSLEVGESFF.

This clonotype was picked up many times. V is TRBV24-1 and J is TRBJ2-1, with D possibly being TRBD1 (5 bases). The germline V and J ends were trimmed by 5 bases and 8 bases, with 18 bases remaining between them. This CDR3 comprises 15 residues. Germline assignment: CDR1 KGHDR and CDR2 SFDVKD. The CDR3 sequence is CATSGSIDSSDEQFF. As DNA, the CDR3 is TGTGCCACCAGTGGTTCTATAGACAGCTCCGATGAGCAGTTCTTC.

V and J are TRBV7-9 and TRBJ1-1, with a weak D call TRBD1 (5 bases). The V gene's germline CDR1 is SEHNR and CDR2 FQNEAQ (reference sequence). The V gene lost 5 bases and the J gene lost 3 bases, with 16 bases spanning the gap. CDR3 length: 15 amino acids. In DNA form, the CDR3 reads TGTGCCAGCAGCCCTCCCTGGGGGACCGACACTGAAGCTTTCTTT. Translated: CASSPPWGTDTEAFF.

This clonotype was counted a few times. The gene calls are TRBV7-2 and TRBJ1-5; the match to TRBD1 covers 7 bases. The J segment lost 5 bases and the V segment lost 0 bases, leaving 4 bases of the junction unmatched. Per the germline V gene, CDR1 is SGHTA and CDR2 is FQGNSA. This CDR3 contains 15 residues. The CDR3 nucleotides are TGTGCCAGCAGCTTAGCGGGGACAGACTATCAGCCCCAGCATTTT. Translation gives CASSLAGTDYQPQHF. Looking up the rest from reference TRBV7-2 and TRBJ1-5 gives the full variable domain: GAGVSQSPSNKVTEKGKDVELRCDPISGHTALYWYRQSLGQGLEFLIYFQGNSAPDKSGLPSDRFSAERTGGSVSTLTIQRTQQEDSAVYLCASSLAGTDYQPQHFGDGTRLSIL.